Below, 9 T cell receptor beta chains from the same sample are listed, as sequenced in a study of blood T cell repertoires in COVID-19. Libraries were prepared by immunoSEQ multiplex PCR; TCRdb keeps only in-frame clonotypes and omits some of them. The sample lists a few hundred thousand clones; approximately 90% were seen once. Sequencing was carried out using PBMCs or T cells enriched from blood (not recorded which). These receptor sequences come from a man aged 25-45 years who had recovered from COVID-19.

V usage is TRBV7-2 and J usage is TRBJ1-2; the D is unclear. The V end lost 1 base, the J end lost 2 bases, and 5 bases lay between the germline ends. Germline CDR1 and CDR2: SGHTA and FQGNSA. The CDR3 extends over 13 amino acids. The CDR3: CASSLVANYGYTF. The DNA of the CDR3 is TGTGCCAGCAGCTTAGTGGCAAACTATGGCTACACCTTC.

The chain uses TRBV7-9 and TRBJ1-1; 7 nucleotides line up with TRBD1. In germline, CDR1 is SEHNR, CDR2 FQNEAQ (reference sequence). With V trimmed by 3 bases and J by 10 bases, 11 bases remained unmatched. This CDR3 has 14 amino acids. The DNA for the CDR3 is TGTGCCAGCAGCTTGCAACAGGGGACGAGGGTAGCTTTCTTT. Translating it yields CASSLQQGTRVAFF.

The CDR3, as DNA: TGTGCCAGCAGCGCAACAGGGGTCAGCAATTCACCCCTCCACTTT. Amino acid sequence: CASSATGVSNSPLHF. This sequence joins TRBV5-5 and TRBJ1-6, with TRBD1 identical over 7 bases. Germline-derived CDR1 and CDR2 are SGHKS and YYEKEE (reference sequence). The CDR3 has 15 amino acids. Trimming cost V 4 bases and J 7 bases; bases outside gene matches: 8.

The genes are TRBV2 and TRBJ2-1; the D gene is possibly TRBD1 (5 bases). Per germline, CDR1 SNHLY and CDR2 FYNNEI. The CDR3 consists of 12 residues. The germline V and J ends were trimmed by 11 bases and 0 bases, with 8 bases remaining between them. CDR3 nucleotides: TGTGCCGAAGGGGTCTCCTACAATGAGCAGTTCTTC. The encoded protein is CAEGVSYNEQFF.

The V call is TRBV5-6, the J call TRBJ2-7; TRBD1 agrees at 8 bases. Losses at the gene ends were 0 bases for V and 4 bases for J; bases not matched to a gene: 0. The CDR3 has 13 amino acids. Germline CDR1 and CDR2: SGHDT and YYEEEE. In DNA, the CDR3 is TGTGCCAGCAGCTTGGACAGGGGGTACGAGCAGTACTTC. Its protein product is CASSLDRGYEQYF.

The chain links TRBV2 to TRBJ2-1; D may be TRBD2 (5 bases). Germline V gene sequence: CDR1 SNHLY, CDR2 FYNNEI. This CDR3 is 13 amino acids long. Trimming removed 6 bases from V and 2 bases from J, with 8 bases in between. As DNA, the CDR3 is TGTGCCAGCAGACTAGTCGCCTACAATGAGCAGTTCTTC. Protein sequence: CASRLVAYNEQFF.

The chain is built from TRBV7-9 and TRBJ2-1; D perhaps matches TRBD2 (5 bases). The CDR3 spans 15 residues. Trimming took 5 bases from V and 9 from J, leaving 20 bases between them. Looked up from germline, CDR1 is SEHNR and CDR2 is FQNEAQ (reference sequence). The CDR3 coding sequence is TGTGCCAGCAGCCAGGACTTGGCGCCCCGCGGTGAGCAGTTCTTC. Amino acid sequence: CASSQDLAPRGEQFF.

This chain links TRBV6-4 with TRBJ2-2, with 7 bases lining up with TRBD1. The CDR3 extends over 14 amino acids. CDR1 is MRHNA, CDR2 SNTAGT, per germline. The V segment lost 6 bases and the J segment 6 bases; nucleotides outside the gene matches: 7. CDR3 coding DNA: TGTGCCAGCAGACAGGACAGGTCGGCCGGGGAGCTGTTTTTT. As protein: CASRQDRSAGELFF.

This chain joins TRBV11-2 and TRBJ2-1; 8 positions agree with TRBD2. The length of the CDR3 is 15 residues. The germline gives CDR1 SGHAT, CDR2 FQNNGV. V shed 4 bases, J shed 4 bases, and the junction held 6 bases outside the gene matches. The CDR3 protein is CASSSSSGRYNEQFF. In nucleotides, the CDR3 is TGTGCCAGCAGCTCCTCCAGCGGGAGATACAATGAGCAGTTCTTC.